This TCR beta chain was documented in a study of T cell clonotyping in hematopoietic cell transplantation. Study-level findings and limits: At the given depth, recipient repertoires were over 95% de novo clonotypes. After transplant, recipient diversity fell while pathologically expanded clonotypes grew through day 180.

Concerning this clone: The antigen remains unidentified.

Sequenced by immunoSEQ multiplex PCR; TCRdb stores in-frame clones only, minus some. This sample yields around 14,000 clones, of which more than 75% are seen a single time; roughly 13% belongs to the top ten. The ends were cut back, 0 bases at V and 8 bases at J, with 13 bases in the middle. CDR1 is MNHEY, CDR2 SVGAGI, per germline. CDR3 size: 14 residues. The chain combines TRBV6-5 with TRBJ1-2; D not certain. The clonotype originates from a male patient in his fifties who had an allogeneic stem cell transplant from an unrelated donor, so T cells may come from the graft donor. Some clones in this sample may be carry-over from other donors' samples. The sequencing used PBMCs, collected 100 days after allogeneic stem cell transplant. In nucleotides, the CDR3 is TGTGCCAGCAGTTACTCGAGGCAGGAGGGAGGCTACACCTTC. It is translated as CASSYSRQEGGYTF.